The present T cell receptor (beta chain) was sequenced within a study of blood T cell repertoires in COVID-19. Study-wide background: The analysed material was cDNA or gDNA that came from T cells, B-cell-depleted T cells, or PBMCs.

CDR3 length: 15 amino acids. The germline CDR1 and CDR2 sequences are MGHDK and SYGVNS. V lost 2 bases, J lost 7 bases, and 12 bases lay in between. In the original processing: Nucleated cell counts were estimated from reference gene primer amplification. TCRdb's table, derived via immunoSEQ multiplex PCR, lists solely in-frame clones and lacks some. Clonal size and the V and J genes are those of that table, whereas D and trimming came from the DNA. The sample gives about 150,000 clones, over 80% of which show up once; approximately 6.2% is in the top ten. This receptor was obtained from an older man with acute or convalescent COVID-19. V usage is TRBV25-1 and J usage is TRBJ1-6, with D uncertain. The sequenced sample was peripheral blood. The CDR3 region is CASSEAGQFNSPLHF. CDR3 DNA sequence: TGTGCCAGCAGTGAAGCCGGTCAATTCAATTCACCCCTCCACTTT.